This entry lists 9 T cell receptor beta chains sequenced from one sample in a study of blood T cells in healthy people across ages. Through a sample-barcoded 5' primer and a J-beta primer mix, a second PCR was run for roughly 6 to 12 cycles. Via MiXCR, TCRdb re-called the 5' RACE reads, giving one row per CDR3 protein. The sample lists 1.5 million to 2 million distinct CDR3 sequences; 28% were seen once. The sequencing input was blood. Source of these receptors: a woman younger than 45 in good health.

This chain joins TRBV18 and TRBJ1-1, with a possible D match to TRBD1 (5 bases). Trimming took 5 bases from V and 5 from J, leaving 18 bases between them. Looked up from germline, CDR1 is KGHSH and CDR2 is LQKENI. The CDR3 has 15 residues. CDR3 coding DNA: TGTGCCAGCTCAACCCTACAGGCTCCGAGGACTGAAGCTTTCTTT. Protein product: CASSTLQAPRTEAFF.

The chain employs TRBV30 and TRBJ2-7; D is perhaps TRBD1 (5 bases). The end of the DNA fits TRBJ2-5 better, so the J call may be wrong. The CDR3 runs to 13 residues. CDR1 and CDR2 (germline): GTSNPN, SVGIG (reference sequence). The CDR3 is CAWSVREKETQYF. The CDR3, as DNA: TGTGCCTGGAGTGTCAGGGAAAAAGAGACCCAGTACTTC.

There are a few counts of this clonotype. The rearrangement joins TRBV12-3 or TRBV12-4 to TRBJ1-1; D uncertain. The CDR3 is 14 amino acids. The ends were cut back, 6 bases at V and 0 bases at J, with 11 bases in the middle. CDR3 sequence (DNA): TGTGCCAGCAGGCACCGGACGGTGAACACTGAAGCTTTCTTT. It is translated as CASRHRTVNTEAFF.

In this sample, this clonotype turned up a few times. This sequence joins TRBV7-9 and TRBJ1-4, with D maybe TRBD1 (5 bases). Germline CDR1 SEHNR, CDR2 FQNEAQ (reference sequence). The germline V and J ends were trimmed by 5 bases and 8 bases, with 12 bases remaining between them. The CDR3 extends over 13 amino acids. The CDR3 is CASSPAGVEKLFF. The CDR3, as DNA: TGTGCCAGCAGCCCAGCGGGGGTAGAAAAACTGTTTTTT.

To note about this clonotype: Relative to the germline gene, one junction end is altered; a read error may explain this. The chain has TRBV5-1 and TRBJ1-1, with D possibly matching TRBD1 (6 bases). This CDR3 region has 14 residues. The germline gives CDR1 SGHRS, CDR2 YFSETQ. CDR3 sequence (DNA): TGCACCAGCAGCAAACAGGGTGGAGGCACTGAAGCTTTCTTT. Translated, it gives CTSSKQGGGTEAFF.

This clonotype has a handful of counts. The chain combines TRBV20-1 with TRBJ2-3; TRBD2 agrees at 10 bases. After removal of 7 bases from V and 6 bases from J, the junction contained 7 bases not matched to a gene. CDR3 length: 13 amino acids. Germline CDR1 and CDR2: DFQATT and SNEGSKA (reference sequence). The CDR3 reads CSGTAGGADTQYF. The CDR3 region has the DNA TGCAGTGGGACAGCGGGAGGGGCGGATACGCAGTATTTT.

This clonotype was counted ten times or more. The rearrangement links TRBV6-6 to TRBJ2-3; 12 bases are a match to TRBD2. CDR1 is MNHNY and CDR2 is SVGAGI in the germline V gene (reference sequence). The CDR3 is 13 amino acids. The junction had 7 bases not matched to a gene; V was cut back by 8 bases and J by 10 bases. The CDR3 bases are TGTGCCAGCTCTAGCGGGGGGGCGTCATCGCAGTATTTT. It is translated as CASSSGGASSQYF.

About this clonotype: This could be a read error, since a much larger clone is one nucleotide away. This chain uses TRBV9 with TRBJ1-2; D might be TRBD1 (5 bases). Germline V lookup: CDR1 SGDLS, CDR2 YYNGEE. CDR3 length: 13 residues. The V gene lost 5 bases and the J gene lost 4 bases, with 12 bases spanning the gap. CDR3 bases: TGTGCCAGCAGGCACGACAGCCCCTATGGCTACACCTTC. This translates into CASRHDSPYGYTF.

The sample holds a few counts of this clonotype. The rearrangement links TRBV20-1 to TRBJ2-7; 7 positions agree with TRBD1. Per germline, CDR1 DFQATT and CDR2 SNEGSKA (reference sequence). CDR3 length: 14 residues. The J segment lost 2 bases and the V segment lost 6 bases, leaving 10 bases of the junction unmatched. The CDR3 loop reads CSAKGAFPPYEQYF. In nucleotides, the CDR3 is TGCAGTGCCAAGGGGGCTTTCCCCCCCTACGAGCAGTACTTC.